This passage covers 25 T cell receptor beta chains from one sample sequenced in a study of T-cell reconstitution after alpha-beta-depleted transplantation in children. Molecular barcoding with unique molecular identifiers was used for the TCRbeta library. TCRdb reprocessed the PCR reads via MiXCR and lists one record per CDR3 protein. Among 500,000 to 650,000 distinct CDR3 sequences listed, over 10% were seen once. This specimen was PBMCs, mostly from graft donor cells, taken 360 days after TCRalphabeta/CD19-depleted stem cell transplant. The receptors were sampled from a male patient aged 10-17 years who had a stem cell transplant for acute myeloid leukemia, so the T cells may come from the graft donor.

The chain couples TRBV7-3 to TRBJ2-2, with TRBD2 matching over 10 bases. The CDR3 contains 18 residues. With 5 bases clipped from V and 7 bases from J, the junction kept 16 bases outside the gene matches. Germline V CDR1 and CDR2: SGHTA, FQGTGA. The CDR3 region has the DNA TGTGCCAGCAGCCTGTGGGCTAGCGGGAGCGATGGAAGCGGGGAGCTGTTTTTT. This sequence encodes CASSLWASGSDGSGELFF.

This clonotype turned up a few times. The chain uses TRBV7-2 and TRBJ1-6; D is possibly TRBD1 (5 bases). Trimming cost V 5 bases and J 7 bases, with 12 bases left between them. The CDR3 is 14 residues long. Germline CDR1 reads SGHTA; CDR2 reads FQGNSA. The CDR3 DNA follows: TGTGCCAGCAGCCGGGACTCCAACAATTCACCCCTCCACTTT. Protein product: CASSRDSNNSPLHF. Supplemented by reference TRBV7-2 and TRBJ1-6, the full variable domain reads GAGVSQSPSNKVTEKGKDVELRCDPISGHTALYWYRQSLGQGLEFLIYFQGNSAPDKSGLPSDRFSAERTGGSVSTLTIQRTQQEDSAVYLCASSRDSNNSPLHFGNGTRLTVT.

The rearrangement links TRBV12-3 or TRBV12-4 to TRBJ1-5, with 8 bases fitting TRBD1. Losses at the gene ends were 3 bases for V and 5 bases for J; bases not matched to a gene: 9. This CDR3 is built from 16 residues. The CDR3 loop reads CASSFPRTGPDQPQHF. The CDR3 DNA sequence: TGTGCCAGCAGTTTTCCTAGGACAGGGCCCGATCAGCCCCAGCATTTT.

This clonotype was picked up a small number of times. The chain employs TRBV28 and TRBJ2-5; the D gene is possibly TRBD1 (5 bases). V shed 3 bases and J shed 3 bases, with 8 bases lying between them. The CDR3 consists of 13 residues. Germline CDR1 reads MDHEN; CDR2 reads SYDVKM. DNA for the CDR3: TGTGCCAGCAGTTTCCCAGGGAAAGAGACCCAGTACTTC. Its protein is CASSFPGKETQYF.

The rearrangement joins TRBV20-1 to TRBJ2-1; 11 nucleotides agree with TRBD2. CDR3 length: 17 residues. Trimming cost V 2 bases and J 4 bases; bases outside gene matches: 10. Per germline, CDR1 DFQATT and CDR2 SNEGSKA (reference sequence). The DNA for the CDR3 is TGCAGTGCTAGATCTAGCGGGAGGACTCTTGGATACAATGAGCAGTTCTTC. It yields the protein CSARSSGRTLGYNEQFF.

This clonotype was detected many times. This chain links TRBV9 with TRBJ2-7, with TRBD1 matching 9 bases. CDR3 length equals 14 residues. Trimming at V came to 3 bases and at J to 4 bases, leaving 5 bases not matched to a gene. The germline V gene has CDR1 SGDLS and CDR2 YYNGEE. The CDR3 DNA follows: TGTGCCAGCAGCGCGGGGACAGGGAGGTACGAGCAGTACTTC. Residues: CASSAGTGRYEQYF.

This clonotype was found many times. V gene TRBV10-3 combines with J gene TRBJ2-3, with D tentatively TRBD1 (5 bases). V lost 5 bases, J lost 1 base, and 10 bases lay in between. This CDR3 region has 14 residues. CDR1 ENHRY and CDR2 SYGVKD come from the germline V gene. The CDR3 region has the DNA TGTGCCATCAGTCAGACGACAGGCACAGATACGCAGTATTTT. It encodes CAISQTTGTDTQYF.

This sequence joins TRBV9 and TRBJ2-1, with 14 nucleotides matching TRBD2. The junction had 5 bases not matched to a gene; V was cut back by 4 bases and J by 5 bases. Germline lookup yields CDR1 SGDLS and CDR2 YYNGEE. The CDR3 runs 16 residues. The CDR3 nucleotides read TGTGCCAGCAGCCGGGGACTAGCGGGAGTCGACAATGAGCAGTTCTTC. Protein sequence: CASSRGLAGVDNEQFF.

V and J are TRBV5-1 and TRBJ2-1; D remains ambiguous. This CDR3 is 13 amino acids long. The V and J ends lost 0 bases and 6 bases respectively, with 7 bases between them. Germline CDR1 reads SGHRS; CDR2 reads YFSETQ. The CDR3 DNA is TGCGCCAGCAGCTTGGCCGTCGCCAATGAGCAGTTCTTC. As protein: CASSLAVANEQFF.

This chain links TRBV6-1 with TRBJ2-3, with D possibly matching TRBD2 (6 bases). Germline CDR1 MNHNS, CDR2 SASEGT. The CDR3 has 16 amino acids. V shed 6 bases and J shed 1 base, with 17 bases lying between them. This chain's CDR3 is CASSFRLGDRTDTQYF. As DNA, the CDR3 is TGTGCCAGCAGCTTCCGACTAGGGGACCGCACAGATACGCAGTATTTT.

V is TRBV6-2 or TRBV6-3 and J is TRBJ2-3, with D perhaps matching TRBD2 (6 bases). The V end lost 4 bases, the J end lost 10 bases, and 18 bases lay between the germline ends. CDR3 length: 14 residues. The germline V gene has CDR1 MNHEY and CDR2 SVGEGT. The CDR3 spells CASSFRGSPVSQYF. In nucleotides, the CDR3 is TGTGCCAGCAGTTTCCGGGGGTCCCCTGTATCGCAGTATTTT.

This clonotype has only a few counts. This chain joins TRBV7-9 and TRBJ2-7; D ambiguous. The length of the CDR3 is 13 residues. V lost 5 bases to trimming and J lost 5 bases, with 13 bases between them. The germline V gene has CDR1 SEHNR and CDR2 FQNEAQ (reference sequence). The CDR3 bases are TGTGCCAGCAGCGCCTCTGGAACAAACGAGCAGTACTTC. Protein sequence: CASSASGTNEQYF.

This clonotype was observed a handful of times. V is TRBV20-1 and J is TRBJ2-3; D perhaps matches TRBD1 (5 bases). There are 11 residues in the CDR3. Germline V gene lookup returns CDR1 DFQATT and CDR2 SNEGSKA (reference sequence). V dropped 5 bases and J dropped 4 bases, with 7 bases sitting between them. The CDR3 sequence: CSASGPDTQYF. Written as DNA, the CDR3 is TGCAGTGCTTCAGGGCCAGATACGCAGTATTTT.

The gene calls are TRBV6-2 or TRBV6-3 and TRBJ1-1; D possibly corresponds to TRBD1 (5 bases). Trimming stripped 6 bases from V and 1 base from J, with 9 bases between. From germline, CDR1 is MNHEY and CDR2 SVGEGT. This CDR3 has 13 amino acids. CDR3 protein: CASRNGGNTEAFF. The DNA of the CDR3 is TGTGCCAGCAGGAATGGGGGGAACACTGAAGCTTTCTTT.

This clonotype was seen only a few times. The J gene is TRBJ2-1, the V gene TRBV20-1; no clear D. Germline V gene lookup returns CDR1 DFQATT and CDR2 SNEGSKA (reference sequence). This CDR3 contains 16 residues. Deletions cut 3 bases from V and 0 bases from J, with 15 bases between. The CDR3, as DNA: TGCAGTGCTAGTCGGTTCTATCCGAGCTCCTACAATGAGCAGTTCTTC. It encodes CSASRFYPSSYNEQFF.

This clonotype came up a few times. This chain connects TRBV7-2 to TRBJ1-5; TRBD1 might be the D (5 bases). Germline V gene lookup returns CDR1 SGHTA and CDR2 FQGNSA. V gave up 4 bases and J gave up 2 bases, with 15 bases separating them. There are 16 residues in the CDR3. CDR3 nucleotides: TGTGCCAGCAGCTGGGGTCGAGGGGAGGGCAATCAGCCCCAGCATTTT. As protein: CASSWGRGEGNQPQHF.

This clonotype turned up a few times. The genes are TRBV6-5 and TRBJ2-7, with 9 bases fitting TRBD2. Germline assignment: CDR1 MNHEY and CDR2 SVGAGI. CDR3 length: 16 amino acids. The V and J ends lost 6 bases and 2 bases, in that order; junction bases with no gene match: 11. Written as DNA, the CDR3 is TGTGCCAGCAGCTTCCTCGGACTAGCGAAAACCTACGAGCAGTACTTC. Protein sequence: CASSFLGLAKTYEQYF.

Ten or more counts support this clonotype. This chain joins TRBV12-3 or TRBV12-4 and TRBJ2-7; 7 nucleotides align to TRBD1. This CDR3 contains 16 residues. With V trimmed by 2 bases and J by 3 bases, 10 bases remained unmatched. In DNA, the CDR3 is TGTGCCAGCAGTTTACGGGTCCAGGGACAGAACTACGAGCAGTACTTC. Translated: CASSLRVQGQNYEQYF.

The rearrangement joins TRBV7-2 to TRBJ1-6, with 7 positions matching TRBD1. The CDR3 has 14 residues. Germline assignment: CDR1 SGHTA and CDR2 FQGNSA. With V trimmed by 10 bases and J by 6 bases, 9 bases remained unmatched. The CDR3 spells CATQIGTANSPLHF. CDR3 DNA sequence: TGTGCCACCCAAATCGGGACAGCTAATTCACCCCTCCACTTT.

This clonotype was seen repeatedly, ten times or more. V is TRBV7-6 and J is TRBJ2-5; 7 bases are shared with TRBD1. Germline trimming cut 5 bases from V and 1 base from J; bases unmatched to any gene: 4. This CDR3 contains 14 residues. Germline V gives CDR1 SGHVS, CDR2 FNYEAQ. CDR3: CASSLGQVQETQYF. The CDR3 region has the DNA TGTGCCAGCAGCCTCGGACAGGTCCAAGAGACCCAGTACTTC.

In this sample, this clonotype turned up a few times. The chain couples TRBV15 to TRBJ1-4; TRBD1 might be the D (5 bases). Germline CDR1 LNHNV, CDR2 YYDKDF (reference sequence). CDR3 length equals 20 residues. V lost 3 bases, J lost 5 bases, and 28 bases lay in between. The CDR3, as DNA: TGTGCCACCAGCAGTGGTCGGACGGCGGACTCAGGGAATAGAAATGAAAAACTGTTTTTT. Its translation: CATSSGRTADSGNRNEKLFF.

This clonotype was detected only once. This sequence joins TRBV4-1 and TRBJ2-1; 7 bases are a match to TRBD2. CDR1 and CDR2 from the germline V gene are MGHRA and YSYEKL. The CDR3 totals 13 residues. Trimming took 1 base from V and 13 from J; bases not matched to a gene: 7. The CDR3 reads CASSQVDRDYQFF. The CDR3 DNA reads TGCGCCAGCAGCCAAGTGGACCGGGACTATCAGTTCTTC.

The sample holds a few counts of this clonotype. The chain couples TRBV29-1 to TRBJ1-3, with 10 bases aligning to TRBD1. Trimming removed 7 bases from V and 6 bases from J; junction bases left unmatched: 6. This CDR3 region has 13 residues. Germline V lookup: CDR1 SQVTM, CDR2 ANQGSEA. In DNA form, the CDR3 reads TGCAGCGCCCTCGGGACAGGGGTAAACACCATATATTTT. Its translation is CSALGTGVNTIYF.

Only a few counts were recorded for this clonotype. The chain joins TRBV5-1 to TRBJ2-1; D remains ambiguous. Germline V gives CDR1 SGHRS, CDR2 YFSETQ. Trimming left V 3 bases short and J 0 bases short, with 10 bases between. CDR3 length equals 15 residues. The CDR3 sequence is CASSYDMSSYNEQFF. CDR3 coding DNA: TGCGCCAGCAGCTATGACATGAGCTCCTACAATGAGCAGTTCTTC.

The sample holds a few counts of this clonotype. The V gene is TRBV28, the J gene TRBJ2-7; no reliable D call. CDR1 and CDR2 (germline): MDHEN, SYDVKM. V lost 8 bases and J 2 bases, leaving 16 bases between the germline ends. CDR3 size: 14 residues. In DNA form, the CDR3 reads TGTGCCAGCGATAGGGCTAGTCTTCCCTACGAGCAGTACTTC. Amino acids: CASDRASLPYEQYF.